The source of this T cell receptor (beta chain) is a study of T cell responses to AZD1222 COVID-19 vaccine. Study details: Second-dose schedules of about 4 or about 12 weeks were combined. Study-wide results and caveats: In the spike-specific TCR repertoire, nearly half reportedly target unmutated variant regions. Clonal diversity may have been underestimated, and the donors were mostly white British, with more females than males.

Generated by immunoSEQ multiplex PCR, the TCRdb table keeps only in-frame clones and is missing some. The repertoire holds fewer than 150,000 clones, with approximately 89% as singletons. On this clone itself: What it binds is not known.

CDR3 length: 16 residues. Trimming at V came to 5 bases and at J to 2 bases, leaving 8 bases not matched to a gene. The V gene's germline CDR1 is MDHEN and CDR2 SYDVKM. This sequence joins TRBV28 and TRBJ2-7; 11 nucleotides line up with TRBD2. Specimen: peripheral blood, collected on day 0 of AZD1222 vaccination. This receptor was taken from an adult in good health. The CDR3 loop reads CASSPPTSGGTYEQYF. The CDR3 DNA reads TGTGCCAGCAGTCCGCCAACTAGCGGGGGAACCTACGAGCAGTACTTC.